Sequencing of this TCR beta chain was carried out in a study of blood T cell repertoires in COVID-19. About the study: Samples representing acute and convalescent COVID-19 were sourced from the United States, Italy and Spain.

The CDR3 is made up of 15 amino acids. Germline V CDR1 and CDR2: KGHSH, LQKENI. Trimming pared 5 bases from V and 1 base from J, leaving 14 bases between. Original processing methods: For nucleated cells, counts were estimated from reference gene primer amplification. Measured with immunoSEQ multiplex PCR; TCRdb has only the in-frame clones, and not every one. V and J calls and clone size come straight from that table; D and trimming were deduced from the DNA. This sample has about 240,000 clones, with about 90% found just once. Cohorts were based on clinical histories the participants reported. Sequenced input: PBMCs or T cells enriched from blood (not recorded which). V and J are TRBV18 and TRBJ1-1; possibly TRBD1 for D (6 bases). This clonotype was sampled from a middle-aged woman with acute COVID-19. CDR3 amino acids: CASSVRLGGNTEAFF. DNA for the CDR3: TGTGCCAGCTCAGTCCGATTAGGGGGGAACACTGAAGCTTTCTTT. Based on the CDR3 plus reference TRBV18 and TRBJ1-1, the full variable domain is NAGVMQNPRHLVRRRGQEARLRCSPMKGHSHVYWYRQLPEEGLKFMVYLQKENIIDESGMPKERFSAEFPKEGPSILRIQQVVRGDSAAYFCASSVRLGGNTEAFFGQGTRLTVV.